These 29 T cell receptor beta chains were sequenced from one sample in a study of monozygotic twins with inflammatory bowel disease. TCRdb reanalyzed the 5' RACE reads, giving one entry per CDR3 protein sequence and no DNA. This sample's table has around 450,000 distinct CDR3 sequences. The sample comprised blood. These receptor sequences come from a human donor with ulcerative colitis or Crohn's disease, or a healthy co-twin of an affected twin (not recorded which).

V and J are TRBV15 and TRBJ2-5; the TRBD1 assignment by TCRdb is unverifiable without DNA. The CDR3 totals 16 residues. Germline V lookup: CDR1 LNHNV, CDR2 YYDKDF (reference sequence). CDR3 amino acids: CATSWGKTGTGGAQYF. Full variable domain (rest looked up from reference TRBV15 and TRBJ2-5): DAMVIQNPRYQVTQFGKPVTLSCSQTLNHNVMYWYQQKSSQAPKLLFHYYDKDFNNEADTPDNFQSRRPNTSFCFLDIRSPGLGDTAMYLCATSWGKTGTGGAQYFGPGTRLLVL.

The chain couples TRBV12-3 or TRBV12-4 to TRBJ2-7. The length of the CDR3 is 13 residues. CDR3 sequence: CASSLAPLNEQYF.

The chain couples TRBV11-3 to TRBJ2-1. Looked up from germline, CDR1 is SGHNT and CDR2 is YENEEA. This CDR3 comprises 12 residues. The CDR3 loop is CASSTIPNEQFF.

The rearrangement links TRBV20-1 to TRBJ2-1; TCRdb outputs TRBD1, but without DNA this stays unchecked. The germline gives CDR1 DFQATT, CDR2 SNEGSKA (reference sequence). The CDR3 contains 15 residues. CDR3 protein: CSAHRTGSSYNEQFF.

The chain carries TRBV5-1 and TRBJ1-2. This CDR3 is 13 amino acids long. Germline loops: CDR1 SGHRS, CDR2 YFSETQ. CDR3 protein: CASSPDGSYGYTF.

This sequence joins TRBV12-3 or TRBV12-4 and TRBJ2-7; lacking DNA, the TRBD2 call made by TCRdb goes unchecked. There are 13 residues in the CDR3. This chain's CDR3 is CASSLIGGGEQYF.

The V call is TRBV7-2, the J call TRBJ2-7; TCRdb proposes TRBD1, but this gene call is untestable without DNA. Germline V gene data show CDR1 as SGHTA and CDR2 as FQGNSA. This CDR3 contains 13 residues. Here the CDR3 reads CASSLGDIYEQYF.

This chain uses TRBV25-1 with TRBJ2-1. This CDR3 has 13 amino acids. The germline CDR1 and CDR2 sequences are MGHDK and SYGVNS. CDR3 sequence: CASSGLVVNEQFF.

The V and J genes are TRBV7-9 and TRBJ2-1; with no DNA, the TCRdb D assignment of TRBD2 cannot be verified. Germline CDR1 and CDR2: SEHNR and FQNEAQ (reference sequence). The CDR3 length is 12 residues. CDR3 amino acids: CASSFLEGEQFF. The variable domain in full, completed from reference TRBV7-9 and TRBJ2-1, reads DTGVSQNPRHKITKRGQNVTFRCDPISEHNRLYWYRQTLGQGPEFLTYFQNEAQLEKSRLLSDRFSAERPKGSFSTLEIQRTEQGDSAMYLCASSFLEGEQFFGPGTRLTVL.

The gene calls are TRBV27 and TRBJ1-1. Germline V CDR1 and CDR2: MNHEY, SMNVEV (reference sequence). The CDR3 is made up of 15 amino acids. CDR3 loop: CASSGQLGWHSEAFF.

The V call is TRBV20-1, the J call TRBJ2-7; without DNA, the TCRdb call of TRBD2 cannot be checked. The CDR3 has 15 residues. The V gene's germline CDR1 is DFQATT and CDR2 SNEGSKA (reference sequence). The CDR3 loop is CSAREGERESSEQYF.

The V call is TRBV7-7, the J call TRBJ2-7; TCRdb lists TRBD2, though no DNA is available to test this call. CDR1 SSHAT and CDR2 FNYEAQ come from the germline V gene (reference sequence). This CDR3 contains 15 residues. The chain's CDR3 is CASSFSAGPSYEQYF. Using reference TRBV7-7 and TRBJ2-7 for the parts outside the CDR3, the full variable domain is GAGVSQSPRYKVTKRGQDVTLRCDPISSHATLYWYQQALGQGPEFLTYFNYEAQPDKSGLPSDRFSAERPEGSISTLTIQRTEQRDSAMYRCASSFSAGPSYEQYFGPGTRLTVT.

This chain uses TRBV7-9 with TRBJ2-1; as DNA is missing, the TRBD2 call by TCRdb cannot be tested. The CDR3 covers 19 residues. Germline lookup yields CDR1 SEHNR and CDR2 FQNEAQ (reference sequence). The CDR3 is CASSLEPAGGQGPYNEQFF.

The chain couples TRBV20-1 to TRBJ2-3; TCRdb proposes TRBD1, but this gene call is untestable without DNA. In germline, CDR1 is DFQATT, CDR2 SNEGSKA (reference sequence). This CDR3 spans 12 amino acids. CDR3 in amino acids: CSAPYGTVVQYF.

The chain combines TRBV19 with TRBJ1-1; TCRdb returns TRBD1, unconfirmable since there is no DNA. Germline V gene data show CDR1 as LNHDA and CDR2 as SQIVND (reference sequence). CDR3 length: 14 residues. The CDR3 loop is CASSPRQGNTEAFF. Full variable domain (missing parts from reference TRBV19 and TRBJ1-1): DGGITQSPKYLFRKEGQNVTLSCEQNLNHDAMYWYRQDPGQGLRLIYYSQIVNDFQKGDIAEGYSVSREKKESFPLTVTSAQKNPTAFYLCASSPRQGNTEAFFGQGTRLTVV.

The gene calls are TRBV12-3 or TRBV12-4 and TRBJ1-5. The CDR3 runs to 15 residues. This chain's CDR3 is CASSFGPTGNQPQHF.

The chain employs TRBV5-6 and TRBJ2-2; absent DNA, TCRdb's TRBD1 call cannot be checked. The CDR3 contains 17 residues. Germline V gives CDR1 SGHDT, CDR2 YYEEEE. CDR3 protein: CARRGQGTPANTGELFF.

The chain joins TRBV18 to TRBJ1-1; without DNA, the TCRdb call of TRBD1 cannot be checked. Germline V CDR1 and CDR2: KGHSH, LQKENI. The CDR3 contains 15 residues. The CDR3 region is CASSPTGTGSREAFF.

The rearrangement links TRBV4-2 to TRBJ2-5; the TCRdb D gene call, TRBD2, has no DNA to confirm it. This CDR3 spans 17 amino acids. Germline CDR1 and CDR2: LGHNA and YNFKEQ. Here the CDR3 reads CASSLRTSAFSEETQYF.

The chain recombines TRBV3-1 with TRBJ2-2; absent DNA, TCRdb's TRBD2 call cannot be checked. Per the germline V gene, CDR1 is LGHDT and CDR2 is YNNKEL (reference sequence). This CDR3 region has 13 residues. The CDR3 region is CASSRTSTGELFF.

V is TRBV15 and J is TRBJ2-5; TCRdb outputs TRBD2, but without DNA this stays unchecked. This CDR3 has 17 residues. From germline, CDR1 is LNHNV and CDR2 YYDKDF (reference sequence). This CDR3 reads CATSRVGVAGGKETQYF.

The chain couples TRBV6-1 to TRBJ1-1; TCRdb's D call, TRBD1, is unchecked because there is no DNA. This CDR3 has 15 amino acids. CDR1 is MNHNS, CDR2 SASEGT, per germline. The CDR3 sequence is CASWPLLTTGTEAFF.

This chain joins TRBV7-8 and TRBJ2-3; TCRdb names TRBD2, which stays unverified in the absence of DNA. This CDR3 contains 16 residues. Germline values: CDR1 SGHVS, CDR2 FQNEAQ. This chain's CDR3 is CASSLARDFYTDTQYF. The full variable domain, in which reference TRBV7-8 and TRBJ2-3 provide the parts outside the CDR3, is GAGVSQSPRYKVAKRGQDVALRCDPISGHVSLFWYQQALGQGPEFLTYFQNEAQLDKSGLPSDRFFAERPEGSVSTLKIQRTQQEDSAVYLCASSLARDFYTDTQYFGPGTRLTVL.

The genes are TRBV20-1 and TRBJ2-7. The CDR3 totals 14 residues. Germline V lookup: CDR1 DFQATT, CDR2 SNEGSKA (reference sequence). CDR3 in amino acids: CSAFGQIGLYEQYF.

CDR3: CAWSPLYDRQPQHF. The chain uses TRBV30 and TRBJ1-5; TCRdb's D call of TRBD1 is untestable without DNA. Germline lookup yields CDR1 GTSNPN and CDR2 SVGIG (reference sequence). The CDR3 consists of 14 residues. The whole variable domain, remainder taken from reference TRBV30 and TRBJ1-5, is SQTIHQWPATLVQPVGSPLSLECTVEGTSNPNLYWYRQAAGRGLQLLFYSVGIGQISSEVPQNLSASRPQDRQFILSSKKLLLSDSGFYLCAWSPLYDRQPQHFGDGTRLSIL.

The CDR3 here is CASSYSPTSGVYNEQFF. The chain joins TRBV6-5 to TRBJ2-1; the D call from TCRdb, TRBD2, cannot be confirmed without DNA. The CDR3 sequence is 17 residues long. The germline V gene encodes CDR1 MNHEY and CDR2 SVGAGI.

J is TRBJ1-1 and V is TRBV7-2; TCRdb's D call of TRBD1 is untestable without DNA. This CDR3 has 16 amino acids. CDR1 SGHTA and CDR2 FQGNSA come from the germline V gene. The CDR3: CASSLAAGVMNTEAFF.

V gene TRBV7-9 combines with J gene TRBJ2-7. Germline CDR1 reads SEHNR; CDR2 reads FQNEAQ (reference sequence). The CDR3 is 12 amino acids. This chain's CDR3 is CASSLAWTEQYF.

CDR3: CSASRGTNTGELFF. The V and J genes are TRBV20-1 and TRBJ2-2; TCRdb designates TRBD1, a call that cannot be tested without DNA. CDR1 is DFQATT, CDR2 SNEGSKA, per germline (reference sequence). The CDR3 loop spans 14 amino acids.